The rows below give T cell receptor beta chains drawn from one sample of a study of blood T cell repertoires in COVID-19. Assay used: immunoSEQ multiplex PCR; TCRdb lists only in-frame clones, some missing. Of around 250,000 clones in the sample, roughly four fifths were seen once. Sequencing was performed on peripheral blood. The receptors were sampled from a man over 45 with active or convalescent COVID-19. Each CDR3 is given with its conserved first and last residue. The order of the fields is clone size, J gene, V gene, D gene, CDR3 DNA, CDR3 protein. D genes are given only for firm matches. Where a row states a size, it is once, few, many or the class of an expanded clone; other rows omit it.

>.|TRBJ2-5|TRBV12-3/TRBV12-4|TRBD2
TGTGCCAGCAGTACCGGGGGGACGGCCCAGTACTTC
CASSTGGTAQYF
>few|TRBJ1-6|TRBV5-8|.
TGTGCCAGCAGTCAATATCGGACAGCCCATTCACCCCTCCACTTT
CASSQYRTAHSPLHF
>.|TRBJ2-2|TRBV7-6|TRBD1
TGTGCCAGCAGCTTAAGTGCGGGACAGGGGCTCACCGGGGAGCTGTTTTTT
CASSLSAGQGLTGELFF
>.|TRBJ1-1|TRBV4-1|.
TGCGCCAGCAGCCAAGGAGGGTTAGGGACTGAAGCTTTCTTT
CASSQGGLGTEAFF
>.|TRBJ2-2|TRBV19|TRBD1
TGTGCCAGTAGCAGGGACAGGGGTTACACCGGGGAGCTGTTTTTT
CASSRDRGYTGELFF
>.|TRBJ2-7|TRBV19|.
TGTGCCAGTAGCTACGGTGACAGGACGAATTACGAGCAGTACTTC
CASSYGDRTNYEQYF
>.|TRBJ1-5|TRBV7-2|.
TGTGCCAGCAGTCCAGACTATAGCAATCAGCCCCAGCATTTT
CASSPDYSNQPQHF
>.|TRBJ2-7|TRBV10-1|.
TGCGCCAGGCAACTAGTATCCTACGAGCAGTACTTC
CARQLVSYEQYF
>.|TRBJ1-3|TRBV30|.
TGTGCCTGGAGTAAGAGGGAACAAGGAAACTCTGGAAACACCATATATTTT
CAWSKREQGNSGNTIYF
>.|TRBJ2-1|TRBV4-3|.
TGCGCCAGCAGCCCGGACTCAGGGGCCCGGGACAATGAGCAGTTCTTC
CASSPDSGARDNEQFF
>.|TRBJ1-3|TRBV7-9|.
TGTGCCAGCAGCTTATATGCAGTCTCTGGAAACACCATATATTTT
CASSLYAVSGNTIYF
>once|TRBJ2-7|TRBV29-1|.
TGCAGCGTTGACGATGGCAGGGGATACGAGCAGTACTTC
CSVDDGRGYEQYF
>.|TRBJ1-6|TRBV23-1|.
TGCGCCAGCAACCCCGGGAGACTCTCCTATAATTCACCCCTCCACTTT
CASNPGRLSYNSPLHF
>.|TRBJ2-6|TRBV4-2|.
TGTGCCAGCAGCCAAGGTGAGACAGCCTCTGGGGCCAACGTCCTGACTTTC
CASSQGETASGANVLTF
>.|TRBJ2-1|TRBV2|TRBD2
TGTGCCAGCAGTGAAGAGGGACTAGCGGGGAGGGGGCAGTTCTTC
CASSEEGLAGRGQFF